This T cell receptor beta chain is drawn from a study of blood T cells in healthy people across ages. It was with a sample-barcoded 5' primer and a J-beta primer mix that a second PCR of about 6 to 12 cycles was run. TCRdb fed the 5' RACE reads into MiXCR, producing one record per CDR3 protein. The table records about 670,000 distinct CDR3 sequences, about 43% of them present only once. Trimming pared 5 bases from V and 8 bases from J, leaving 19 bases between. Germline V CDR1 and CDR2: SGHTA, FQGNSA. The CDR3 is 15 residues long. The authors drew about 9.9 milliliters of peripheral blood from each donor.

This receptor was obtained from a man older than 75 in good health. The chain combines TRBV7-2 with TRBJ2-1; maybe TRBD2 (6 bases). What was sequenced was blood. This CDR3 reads CASSQEVGTWDEQFF. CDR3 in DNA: TGTGCCAGCAGCCAAGAGGTAGGGACTTGGGATGAGCAGTTCTTC.